The source of this T cell receptor beta chain is a study of T cell responses to AZD1222 COVID-19 vaccine. TCRdb's table, derived via immunoSEQ multiplex PCR, lists solely in-frame clones and lacks some. This sample has about 200,000 clones, with about 86% found just once. In the case of this clone: No antigen is known for it.

Overall study findings and caveats: Increased Spike-specific TCR breadth and depth were observed after two AZD1222 doses.

The germline V gene has CDR1 SGHRS and CDR2 YFSETQ. The length of the CDR3 is 14 residues. With V trimmed by 0 bases and J by 2 bases, 2 bases remained unmatched. The material sequenced was peripheral blood, taken on day 0 of AZD1222 vaccination. The V call is TRBV5-1, the J call TRBJ2-7; TRBD1 matches 7 bases. This receptor was taken from an adult in good health. The CDR3 region has the DNA TGCGCCAGCAGCTTGGAACAGGGGCCCTACGAGCAGTACTTC. This codes for CASSLEQGPYEQYF.